What follows are 4 T cell receptor beta chains derived from one specimen sequenced in a study of T cells in localized non-small cell lung cancer (dated by TCRdb to the early 2020s). Library preparation employed the immunoSEQ multiplex PCR assay. Sourced from immuneACCESS, this table was stored by TCRdb with only in-frame sequences that have V and J called. A share of the clones is absent; for the studies checked, an unresolved V gene accounts for under half, and the remainder has no known explanation. This sample has 58,000 or so clones in its table, and 75% to 90% of those were observed once. Approximately 2% of the sample goes to the ten largest clones. The sequencing used peripheral blood, collected before any cancer treatment. These receptors were collected from a woman aged 40-75 years with stage I lung adenocarcinoma.

The chain recombines TRBV6-5 with TRBJ2-7; D unclear. Trimming took off 5 bases at V and 3 bases at J, with 14 bases between the two ends. The germline V gene encodes CDR1 MNHEY and CDR2 SVGAGI. The CDR3 sequence is 14 residues long. CDR3 nucleotide sequence: TGTGCCAGCAGTCTCTCGTTAGGAGTCTACGAGCAGTACTTC. Amino acid sequence: CASSLSLGVYEQYF.

The chain joins TRBV7-9 to TRBJ1-2; D call uncertain. The germline V and J ends were trimmed by 2 bases and 5 bases, with 9 bases remaining between them. Germline CDR1 is SEHNR and CDR2 is FQNEAQ (reference sequence). There are 13 residues in the CDR3. The CDR3 DNA reads as TGTGCCAGCAGCTTAACAGAAAGTTATGGCTACACCTTC. It codes for CASSLTESYGYTF.

For the CDR3, the DNA is TGTGCCAGCAGCTTGGTGCAGGGGAGGAACGAGCAGTACTTC. Its translation: CASSLVQGRNEQYF. This chain connects TRBV5-8 to TRBJ2-7; TRBD1 or TRBD2 may be the D gene (6 bases each). Germline CDR1 SGHTS, CDR2 YDEGEE. This CDR3 is 14 amino acids long. Between the trimmed V and J ends, which lost 0 bases and 5 bases, there was a span of 12 bases. The full variable domain, completed using reference TRBV5-8 and TRBJ2-7, is EAGVTQSPTHLIKTRGQQATLRCSPISGHTSVYWYQQALGLGLQFLLWYDEGEERNRGNFPPRFSGRQFPNYSSELNVNALELEDSALYLCASSLVQGRNEQYFGPGTRLTVT.

In its sample, this clone was seen a few times. The chain has TRBV29-1 and TRBJ2-5, with D possibly being TRBD1 (6 bases). Germline CDR1 and CDR2: SQVTM and ANQGSEA. With 6 bases removed from V and 1 base from J, the gap between germline ends came to 21 bases. This CDR3 spans 16 amino acids. In DNA form, the CDR3 reads TGCAGCGTCCAAAGAAGGGGTACAGGGCCCCAAGAGACCCAGTACTTC. It codes for CSVQRRGTGPQETQYF.